These 23 T cell receptor beta chains share one sample of origin, sequenced in a study of preoperative IRX-2 immunotherapy in early breast cancer. Treatment defined: preoperative locoregional IRX-2 cytokine immunotherapy. The table came from immunoSEQ multiplex PCR; TCRdb's copy has only in-frame clones and leaves some out. Of around 22,000 clones listed, around 90% are singletons. Here the sequenced sample was tumor tissue, taken after IRX-2 immunotherapy. These receptor sequences come from a human donor with breast cancer.

The chain carries TRBV29-1 and TRBJ1-2; TRBD1 aligns across 9 bases. There are 15 residues in the CDR3. Trimming cost V 1 base and J 6 bases; bases outside gene matches: 9. Germline V CDR1 and CDR2: SQVTM, ANQGSEA. The CDR3: CSVEAGRDRVDGYTF. The CDR3 coding sequence is TGCAGCGTTGAAGCGGGACGGGACAGGGTGGATGGCTACACCTTC.

This chain connects TRBV11-3 to TRBJ1-1, with no clear D. Germline V lookup: CDR1 SGHNT, CDR2 YENEEA. CDR3 length: 14 amino acids. The V and J ends lost 3 bases and 0 bases respectively, with 8 bases between them. CDR3 region: CASSFDGMNTEAFF. The CDR3 bases are TGTGCCAGCAGCTTTGACGGGATGAACACTGAAGCTTTCTTT.

The V call is TRBV7-3, the J call TRBJ1-1; no clear D gene. Germline loops: CDR1 SGHTA, CDR2 FQGTGA. The CDR3 is made up of 15 amino acids. Trimming left V 3 bases short and J 0 bases short, with 11 bases between. CDR3 in DNA: TGTGCCAGCAGCTTGGGTCCCGGAATGAACACTGAAGCTTTCTTT. It codes for CASSLGPGMNTEAFF.

The chain joins TRBV7-9 to TRBJ1-3; D is perhaps TRBD1 (6 bases). V was shortened by 5 bases and J by 3 bases, with 17 bases between the two germline ends. Germline V gene sequence: CDR1 SEHNR, CDR2 FQNEAQ (reference sequence). This CDR3 spans 16 amino acids. CDR3 in DNA: TGTGCCAGCAGCCCTAGGGTCAGGGGCTTTGGAAACACCATATATTTT. Its protein product is CASSPRVRGFGNTIYF.

The genes are TRBV9 and TRBJ2-2, with a possible D match to TRBD2 (5 bases). Germline V gives CDR1 SGDLS, CDR2 YYNGEE. The germline V and J ends were trimmed by 1 base and 8 bases, with 6 bases remaining between them. There are 12 residues in the CDR3. CDR3 sequence (DNA): TGTGCCAGCAGCGTAAGGACTGGGGAGCTGTTTTTT. Amino acid sequence: CASSVRTGELFF.

The chain links TRBV5-4 to TRBJ1-2; D remains ambiguous. V lost 4 bases, J lost 6 bases, and 13 bases lay in between. CDR3 size: 13 residues. Germline V gene lookup returns CDR1 SGHNT and CDR2 YYREEE (reference sequence). The CDR3 region has the DNA TGTGCCAGCAGCGCCACTCGAAGGGATGGCTACACCTTC. Protein sequence: CASSATRRDGYTF.

The chain links TRBV27 to TRBJ2-5, with TRBD2 identical over 10 bases. Germline lookup yields CDR1 MNHEY and CDR2 SMNVEV (reference sequence). The CDR3 has 14 residues. V lost 6 bases, J lost 4 bases, and 5 bases stayed unmatched. CDR3 DNA sequence: TGTGCCAGCAGCCAGCGGGGGGGCAGAGAGACCCAGTACTTC. Encoded protein: CASSQRGGRETQYF.

CDR3 DNA sequence: TGTGCCTGGACCCGGGGGGACCATAATGAAAAACTGTTTTTT. Amino acids: CAWTRGDHNEKLFF. The chain is built from TRBV30 and TRBJ1-4; perhaps TRBD1 as D (5 bases). V lost 4 bases to trimming and J lost 4 bases, with 13 bases between them. Per the germline V gene, CDR1 is GTSNPN and CDR2 is SVGIG (reference sequence). This CDR3 has 14 amino acids.

V and J are TRBV27 and TRBJ1-4, with 8 bases lining up with TRBD1. V was clipped by 5 bases and J by 8 bases; unmatched bases: 10. Germline CDR1 and CDR2: MNHEY and SMNVEV (reference sequence). The CDR3 is 15 amino acids. The CDR3 DNA reads TGTGCCAGCAGTCGAGGGCCACAGGGGGAGGAAAAACTGTTTTTT. Translating it yields CASSRGPQGEEKLFF.

CDR3 bases: TGTGCCAGCAGTGACAGGGCCTATGGCTACACCTTC. Translated, it gives CASSDRAYGYTF. The V and J genes are TRBV25-1 and TRBJ1-2, with a weak D call TRBD1 (5 bases). Germline CDR1 reads MGHDK; CDR2 reads SYGVNS. Trimming left V 3 bases short and J 4 bases short, with 6 bases between. The CDR3 spans 12 residues.

In this sample, this clone turned up a few times. The V gene is TRBV18, the J gene TRBJ2-5, with D maybe TRBD2 (6 bases). Germline CDR1 KGHSH, CDR2 LQKENI. The CDR3 has 15 amino acids. Trimming removed 0 bases from V and 5 bases from J, with 13 bases in between. This CDR3 is CASSPPAGSGETQYF. The CDR3, as DNA: TGTGCCAGCTCACCACCGGCGGGAAGCGGGGAGACCCAGTACTTC.

The chain links TRBV6-1 to TRBJ1-6; TRBD1 aligns across 8 bases. The CDR3 length is 16 residues. With V trimmed by 1 base and J by 4 bases, 3 bases remained unmatched. Germline V lookup: CDR1 MNHNS, CDR2 SASEGT. The CDR3 sequence is CASSEEDRGYNSPLHF. DNA for the CDR3: TGTGCCAGCAGTGAAGAAGACAGGGGTTATAATTCACCCCTCCACTTT.

The genes are TRBV18 and TRBJ2-5; perhaps TRBD2 as D (6 bases). Germline-derived CDR1 and CDR2 are KGHSH and LQKENI. The ends were cut back, 11 bases at V and 1 base at J, with 14 bases in the middle. The CDR3 has 13 residues. The CDR3: CAAAAGTQETQYF. In nucleotides, the CDR3 is TGTGCCGCAGCGGCGGGGACCCAAGAGACCCAGTACTTC.

The table lists this clone with a few counts. The J gene is TRBJ2-4, the V gene TRBV6-5, with a possible D match to TRBD1 (6 bases). Per germline, CDR1 MNHEY and CDR2 SVGAGI. V lost 0 bases and J 1 base, leaving 7 bases between the germline ends. The length of the CDR3 is 15 residues. Written as DNA, the CDR3 is TGTGCCAGCAGTTACTCGAGGGGGGCCAAAAACATTCAGTACTTC. As protein: CASSYSRGAKNIQYF.

V gene TRBV6-1 combines with J gene TRBJ2-7; 12 bases line up with TRBD1. This CDR3 has 15 residues. V lost 3 bases and J lost 0; bases outside the gene matches: 0. Germline V gives CDR1 MNHNS, CDR2 SASEGT. The CDR3 nucleotides are TGTGCCAGCAGTGAGGGACAGGGGGCCTCCTACGAGCAGTACGTC. Translating it yields CASSEGQGASYEQYV.

This chain connects TRBV7-9 to TRBJ2-3; D ambiguous. The germline gives CDR1 SEHNR, CDR2 FQNEAQ (reference sequence). The CDR3 is made up of 16 amino acids. V shed 0 bases and J shed 0 bases, with 10 bases lying between them. The CDR3 DNA is TGTGCCAGCAGCTTAGCGCGAACCCCTAGCACAGATACGCAGTATTTT. Translating gives CASSLARTPSTDTQYF.

DNA of the CDR3: TGTGCCAGCAGCCAAGACCGGGTTAACTATGGCTACACCTTC. Protein: CASSQDRVNYGYTF. The genes are TRBV4-2 and TRBJ1-2, with unresolved D. The CDR3 runs to 14 residues. V lost 0 bases and J 1 base, leaving 6 bases between the germline ends. The germline gives CDR1 LGHNA, CDR2 YNFKEQ.

The V gene is TRBV21-1, the J gene TRBJ1-2; the DNA was not used to check the table's D call, TRBD1. TRBV21-1 counts as a pseudogene. CDR3 size: 13 residues. CDR3 nucleotides: TGTGCCAGCAGCAACGGACAGGAGGATGGCTACACCTTC. It is translated as CASSNGQEDGYTF.

This chain uses TRBV2 with TRBJ2-6, with unresolved D. The CDR3 has 16 amino acids. The V gene lost 4 bases and the J gene lost 2 bases, with 12 bases spanning the gap. Germline V CDR1 and CDR2: SNHLY, FYNNEI. CDR3 sequence reads: CASSGTSLAGANVLTF. The CDR3 DNA reads TGTGCCAGCAGTGGGACGTCTTTAGCTGGGGCCAACGTCCTGACTTTC.

Concerning this clone itself: Other nucleotide sequences in the sample specify the same CDR3. V is TRBV5-4 and J is TRBJ1-1; weak D call: TRBD1 (6 bases). V was clipped by 0 bases and J by 2 bases, with 14 bases between them. Germline CDR1 and CDR2: SGHNT and YYREEE (reference sequence). This CDR3 spans 16 amino acids. CDR3 nucleotides: TGTGCCAGCAGCTTGGGAGGGGGGGGCGGAAACACTGAAGCTTTCTTT. It encodes CASSLGGGGGNTEAFF.

This clone was observed a few times. The rearrangement links TRBV15 to TRBJ1-5, with TRBD1 matching 7 bases. This CDR3 spans 14 amino acids. Unmatched junction bases numbered 3, after V lost 2 bases and J lost 5 bases. CDR1 and CDR2 (germline): LNHNV, YYDKDF (reference sequence). The CDR3 DNA reads TGTGCCACCAGCAGACGGGACAGTTATCAGCCCCAGCATTTT. Residues: CATSRRDSYQPQHF. Full variable domain (missing parts from reference TRBV15 and TRBJ1-5): DAMVIQNPRYQVTQFGKPVTLSCSQTLNHNVMYWYQQKSSQAPKLLFHYYDKDFNNEADTPDNFQSRRPNTSFCFLDIRSPGLGDTAMYLCATSRRDSYQPQHFGDGTRLSIL.

CDR3 loop: CASLPGGSGETYNEQFF. CDR3 DNA: TGTGCCAGCCTCCCAGGTGGTAGCGGGGAAACCTACAATGAGCAGTTCTTC. The rearrangement joins TRBV11-2 to TRBJ2-1, with 8 nucleotides matching TRBD2. V lost 8 bases and J lost 2; bases outside the gene matches: 14. Germline assignment: CDR1 SGHAT and CDR2 FQNNGV. CDR3 length: 17 amino acids.

This chain joins TRBV7-9 and TRBJ2-7; D gene ambiguous. Trimming took 1 base from V and 3 from J, leaving 10 bases between them. The length of the CDR3 is 14 residues. The germline V gene has CDR1 SEHNR and CDR2 FQNEAQ (reference sequence). The CDR3 loop reads CASSLEGPRYEQYF. The DNA for the CDR3 is TGTGCCAGCAGCTTAGAAGGGCCCCGCTACGAGCAGTACTTC.